What follows are 9 T cell receptor beta chains derived from one specimen sequenced in a study of regulatory T cells in long-lasting Graves disease. Time point described: persistent/refractory GD, antithyroid drugs over 5 years with positive TRAb. Generation of the TCR library employed RNA extracted from PBMCs. Arm-PCR of CDR3 regions and iRepertoire HTBI primers were used to build TCR beta libraries. TCRdb passed the multiplex PCR reads through MiXCR, listing each CDR3 protein once. The sample has some 370,000 distinct CDR3 sequences; about 20% are singletons. The sample here was peripheral blood mononuclear cells (PBMCs), taken when the disease was refractory, from a patient treated with antithyroid drugs. The receptors come from a female donor with Graves disease.

The chain couples TRBV9 to TRBJ2-7, with D hard to call. The V gene lost 4 bases and the J gene lost 0 bases, with 14 bases spanning the gap. The CDR3 loop spans 15 amino acids. Germline V gives CDR1 SGDLS, CDR2 YYNGEE. CDR3 bases: TGTGCCAGCAGCTCCCACCCCTTAAGCTCCTACGAGCAGTACTTC. Protein: CASSSHPLSSYEQYF.

As for this clonotype: A far larger clone differs by one base, so this is likely a read error. V is TRBV11-2 and J is TRBJ2-7; no reliable D call. CDR1 is SGHAT, CDR2 FQNNGV, per germline. The CDR3 extends over 12 amino acids. V lost 0 bases, J lost 8 bases, and 8 bases lay in between. The CDR3 region is CASSLDLGKQYF. For the CDR3, the DNA is TGTGCCAGCAGCTTAGATCTTGGCAAGCAGTACTTC. The variable domain in full, with the rest retrieved from reference TRBV11-2 and TRBJ2-7, is EAGVAQSPRYKIIEKRQSVAFWCNPISGHATLYWYQQILGQGPKLLIQFQNNGVVDDSQLPKDRFSAERLKGVDSTLKIQPAKLEDSAVYLCASSLDLGKQYFGPGTRLTVT.

Note on this clonotype: An end of the junction does not agree with germline; a read error may underlie this. The chain uses TRBV27 and TRBJ1-5; D is perhaps TRBD1 (6 bases). The CDR3 sequence is 17 residues long. CDR1 is MNHEY and CDR2 is SMNVEV in the germline V gene (reference sequence). The CDR3 coding sequence is TGTACCAGCAGTTCAGCGACCGGGACACCGAGCAATCAGCCCCAGCATTTT. As protein: CTSSSATGTPSNQPQHF.

This clonotype was detected many times. The chain recombines TRBV11-1 with TRBJ1-1, with TRBD1 matching over 10 bases. V trimming: 5 bases; J trimming: 3 bases; junction bases outside the gene matches: 3. Germline CDR1 SGHAT, CDR2 FQDESV (reference sequence). The CDR3 is made up of 14 amino acids. CDR3 region: CASSTGQGDTEAFF. CDR3 coding DNA: TGTGCCAGCAGCACAGGACAGGGGGACACTGAAGCTTTCTTT.

Remarks on this clonotype: A much larger clone differs from this one at a single base, so this may be a read error. The chain employs TRBV11-2 and TRBJ1-5; D remains ambiguous. Germline-derived CDR1 and CDR2 are SGHAT and FQNNGV. This CDR3 spans 13 amino acids. The CDR3: CASSLDLAQLQHF. DNA for the CDR3: TGTGCCAGCAGCTTAGATTTGGCTCAGCTCCAGCATTTT.

This clonotype appeared many times. J is TRBJ1-1 and V is TRBV30; D gene ambiguous. Trimming pared 0 bases from V and 6 bases from J, leaving 11 bases between. Germline CDR1 reads GTSNPN; CDR2 reads SVGIG (reference sequence). This CDR3 contains 13 residues. As DNA, the CDR3 is TGTGCCTGGAGTGTATCGGTGATGGCTGAAGCTTTCTTT. It yields the protein CAWSVSVMAEAFF.

This clonotype has a handful of counts. The chain couples TRBV20-1 to TRBJ1-5; tentatively, D is TRBD1 (6 bases). The CDR3 runs 19 residues. Germline CDR1 reads DFQATT; CDR2 reads SNEGSKA (reference sequence). V was trimmed by 1 base and J by 7 bases, leaving 29 bases between them. The CDR3 DNA is TGCAGTGCTAGAGGATCACAGGGAGGCTTGTTGGGGATGGGGCAGCCCCAGCATTTT. This gives the protein CSARGSQGGLLGMGQPQHF.

The genes are TRBV7-6 and TRBJ1-1; no reliable D call. Germline V gene data show CDR1 as SGHVS and CDR2 as FNYEAQ. CDR3 length: 14 amino acids. The V end was cut by 5 bases, the J end by 1 base, with 11 bases between. CDR3 bases: TGTGCCAGCAGCGCAGAACTTGGGAACACTGAAGCTTTCTTT. Amino acids: CASSAELGNTEAFF.

This clonotype has at least ten counts. The chain recombines TRBV11-2 with TRBJ2-2, with no clear D. Germline CDR1 reads SGHAT; CDR2 reads FQNNGV. This CDR3 is built from 15 residues. V was trimmed by 1 base and J by 3 bases, leaving 9 bases between them. The CDR3 reads CASSLVRRDTGELFF. The CDR3 DNA reads as TGTGCCAGCAGCTTAGTCAGGCGTGACACCGGGGAGCTGTTTTTT.